This TCR beta chain appears in the sequencing data of a study of cytomegalovirus exposure and HLA in healthy donors. Study context: An early data release held tens of millions of unique TCRs from HLA-typed donors. Findings and limits, study-wide: Productive status was seen about 87% or about 30% of the time for most TCR beta V segments in an earlier analysis.

After removal of 8 bases from V and 4 bases from J, the junction contained 11 bases not matched to a gene. Germline lookup yields CDR1 LNHDA and CDR2 SQIVND (reference sequence). The CDR3 extends over 15 amino acids. Healthy bone marrow donors supplied every sample. Comments on this clone: The antigen remains undetermined.

Primers: 60 Vbeta forward and 13 Jbeta reverse. The repertoire was sequenced with immunoSEQ multiplex PCR; TCRdb's copy has only in-frame clones and lacks some. The listing records tens of thousands of clones. The TCR sequence derives from a woman under 30 in good health and CMV-seronegative. V gene TRBV19 combines with J gene TRBJ2-7, with TRBD2 matching over 10 bases. Sequenced input: PBMCs. This CDR3 is CASAPDSSGSYEQYF. The CDR3 region has the DNA TGTGCCAGTGCTCCTGATTCTAGCGGGAGTTACGAGCAGTACTTC. Supplemented by reference TRBV19 and TRBJ2-7, the full variable domain reads DGGITQSPKYLFRKEGQNVTLSCEQNLNHDAMYWYRQDPGQGLRLIYYSQIVNDFQKGDIAEGYSVSREKKESFPLTVTSAQKNPTAFYLCASAPDSSGSYEQYFGPGTRLTVT.